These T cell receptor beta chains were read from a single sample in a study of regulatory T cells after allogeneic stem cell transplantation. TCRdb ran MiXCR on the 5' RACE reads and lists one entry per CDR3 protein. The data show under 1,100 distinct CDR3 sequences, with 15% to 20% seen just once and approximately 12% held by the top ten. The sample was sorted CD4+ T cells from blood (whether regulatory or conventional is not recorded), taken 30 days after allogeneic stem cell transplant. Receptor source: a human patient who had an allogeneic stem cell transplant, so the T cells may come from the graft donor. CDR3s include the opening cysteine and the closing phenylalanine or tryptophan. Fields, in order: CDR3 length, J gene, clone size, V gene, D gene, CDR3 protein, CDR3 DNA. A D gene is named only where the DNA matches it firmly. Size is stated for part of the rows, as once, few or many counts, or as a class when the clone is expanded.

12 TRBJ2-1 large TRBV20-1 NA CSAEHSGDEQFF TGCAGTGCCGAACATAGTGGGGATGAGCAGTTCTTC
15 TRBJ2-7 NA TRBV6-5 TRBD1 CASSHRGTGVNERYF TGTGCCAGCAGTCACAGGGGGACAGGGGTGAATGAGCGGTACTTC
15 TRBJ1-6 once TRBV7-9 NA CASSFVPGKQSPLHF TGCGCCAGCAGCTTTGTCCCAGGGAAGCAATCACCCCTCCACTTT
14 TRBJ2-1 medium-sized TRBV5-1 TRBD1 CASSGRDSYNEQFF TGCGCCAGCAGCGGCCGGGACAGCTACAATGAGCAGTTCTTC
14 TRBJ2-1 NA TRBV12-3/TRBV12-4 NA CTSSQLLSYNEQFF TGTACCAGCAGTCAGCTCTTGTCGTACAATGAGCAGTTCTTC
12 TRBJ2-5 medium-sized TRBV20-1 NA CSARATQETQYF TGCAGTGCTAGAGCAACGCAAGAGACCCAGTACTTC
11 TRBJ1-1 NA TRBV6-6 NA CTNSPSAEAFF TGTACCAACAGTCCATCAGCTGAAGCTTTCTTT
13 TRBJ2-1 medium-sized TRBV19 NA CASSMTGVREQFF TGTGCCAGTAGTATGACGGGAGTAAGAGAGCAGTTCTTC
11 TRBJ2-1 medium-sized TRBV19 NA CASSTRDEQFF TGTGCCAGTAGTACTAGGGATGAGCAGTTCTTC
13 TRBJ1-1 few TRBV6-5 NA CASSHGTDTEAFF TGTGCCAGCAGTCACGGGACCGACACTGAAGCTTTCTTT
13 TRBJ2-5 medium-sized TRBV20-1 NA CSALRDPQETQYF TGCAGTGCGCTCCGGGACCCCCAAGAGACCCAGTACTTC
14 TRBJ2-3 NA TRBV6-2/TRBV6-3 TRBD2 CASSSSGGTRTQYF TGTGCCAGCAGCTCTAGCGGGGGGACGCGGACGCAGTATTTT
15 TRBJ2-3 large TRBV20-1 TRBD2 CSARRLAGRTDTQYF TGCAGTGCTCGTCGACTAGCGGGACGCACAGATACGCAGTATTTT